A single sample gave rise to the 32 T cell receptor beta chains below, sequenced in a study of blood T cell repertoires in COVID-19. Data came from immunoSEQ multiplex PCR; TCRdb stores just in-frame clones and leaves some out. This sample has 150,000 to 200,000 clones; about 85% occur once, and the top ten carry around 10%. Sequenced input: peripheral blood. These receptors all come from a woman aged 80 or older with acute or convalescent COVID-19.

V usage is TRBV10-3 and J usage is TRBJ1-1; 11 bases are shared with TRBD1. J lost 4 bases, V lost 5 bases, and 9 bases had no gene match. Germline V gene sequence: CDR1 ENHRY, CDR2 SYGVKD. CDR3 length equals 16 residues. This CDR3 is CAISPGQGGPGTEAFF. CDR3 nucleotide sequence: TGTGCCATCAGTCCGGGACAGGGGGGGCCGGGCACTGAAGCTTTCTTT.

This clone was detected a few times. The rearrangement links TRBV18 to TRBJ2-3; TRBD1 matches at 8 bases. Germline values: CDR1 KGHSH, CDR2 LQKENI. The CDR3 contains 16 residues. V was clipped by 0 bases and J by 2 bases; unmatched bases: 4. The CDR3 bases are TGTGCCAGCTCACCACCGGACAGGGCGTTCACAGATACGCAGTATTTT. It yields the protein CASSPPDRAFTDTQYF. The whole variable domain, filled in from reference TRBV18 and TRBJ2-3, reads NAGVMQNPRHLVRRRGQEARLRCSPMKGHSHVYWYRQLPEEGLKFMVYLQKENIIDESGMPKERFSAEFPKEGPSILRIQQVVRGDSAAYFCASSPPDRAFTDTQYFGPGTRLTVL.

The rearrangement joins TRBV5-1 to TRBJ2-3; D gene unclear. The ends were cut back, 5 bases at V and 1 base at J, with 14 bases in the middle. This CDR3 spans 15 amino acids. CDR1 and CDR2 (germline): SGHRS, YFSETQ. DNA of the CDR3: TGCGCCAGCAGTACACTCAGTCGGGGCACAGATACGCAGTATTTT. It codes for CASSTLSRGTDTQYF.

This chain uses TRBV7-2 with TRBJ2-1, with 9 bases aligning to TRBD2. CDR3 length equals 16 residues. Germline loops: CDR1 SGHTA, CDR2 FQGNSA. V lost 0 bases, J lost 7 bases, and 7 bases stayed unmatched. In nucleotides, the CDR3 is TGTGCCAGCAGCTTAGCGGCGCGGGGGGGCCGTAATGAGCAGTTCTTC. Translation: CASSLAARGGRNEQFF.

The sample holds a few counts of this clone. The chain uses TRBV29-1 and TRBJ2-7, with TRBD1 identical over 9 bases. CDR1 is SQVTM, CDR2 ANQGSEA, per germline. The J segment lost 5 bases and the V segment lost 7 bases, leaving 12 bases of the junction unmatched. The CDR3 consists of 14 residues. For the CDR3, the DNA is TGCAGCGCCCTTAGAGGGACAGGGTTCGACGAGCAGTACTTC. This gives the protein CSALRGTGFDEQYF.

The chain combines TRBV24-1 with TRBJ2-1; D may be TRBD2 (5 bases). V lost 5 bases and J 3 bases, leaving 19 bases between the germline ends. The CDR3 length is 17 residues. CDR1 and CDR2 (germline): KGHDR, SFDVKD. The CDR3 DNA sequence: TGTGCCACCAGTGCCCGACCTCGGGGATATAACTACAATGAGCAGTTCTTC. It encodes CATSARPRGYNYNEQFF.

V usage is TRBV4-3 and J usage is TRBJ1-2, with 9 nucleotides matching TRBD1. Germline-derived CDR1 and CDR2 are LGHNA and YSLEER. The CDR3 has 15 residues. Trimming cost V 3 bases and J 2 bases; bases outside gene matches: 4. This CDR3 is CASSHSGQGNYGYTF. In nucleotides, the CDR3 is TGCGCCAGCAGCCACTCGGGACAGGGAAACTATGGCTACACCTTC.

The chain couples TRBV6-5 to TRBJ2-6; D not certain. The CDR3 is 13 residues long. V was shortened by 6 bases and J by 0 bases, with 3 bases between the two germline ends. CDR1 MNHEY and CDR2 SVGAGI come from the germline V gene. CDR3 region: CASSVSGANVLTF. CDR3 nucleotide sequence: TGTGCCAGCAGCGTCTCTGGGGCCAACGTCCTGACTTTC.

V gene TRBV6-2 or TRBV6-3 combines with J gene TRBJ2-7, with D maybe TRBD1 (6 bases). The CDR3 loop spans 15 amino acids. Germline values: CDR1 MNHEY, CDR2 SVGEGT. V was cut by 6 bases and J by 3 bases, with 18 bases left in between. The CDR3 bases are TGTGCCAGCAGCCCCCCGAAACAGGGCCTCTACGAGCAGTACTTC. This encodes CASSPPKQGLYEQYF.

This clone was observed a single time. J is TRBJ1-2 and V is TRBV7-2; unclear D gene. Germline V lookup: CDR1 SGHTA, CDR2 FQGNSA. Trimming stripped 2 bases from V and 3 bases from J, with 7 bases between. CDR3 length equals 13 residues. CDR3 amino acids: CASSLLGYYGYTF. The DNA of the CDR3 is TGTGCCAGCAGCTTACTGGGCTACTATGGCTACACCTTC.

The V gene is TRBV24-1, the J gene TRBJ1-1, with D possibly being TRBD1 (5 bases). Trimming took 5 bases from V and 8 from J, leaving 14 bases between them. This CDR3 contains 13 residues. CDR1 KGHDR and CDR2 SFDVKD come from the germline V gene. Written as DNA, the CDR3 is TGTGCCACCAGTGGCCTTCGGGGGGTCGAAGCTTTCTTT. Amino acids: CATSGLRGVEAFF.

The chain is built from TRBV12-3 or TRBV12-4 and TRBJ1-2; D might be TRBD1 (5 bases). The CDR3 is made up of 12 amino acids. V was trimmed by 5 bases and J by 4 bases, leaving 8 bases between them. CDR3 region: CASSTGLYGYTF. The CDR3 nucleotides read TGTGCCAGCAGTACAGGCCTCTATGGCTACACCTTC.

V gene TRBV7-2 combines with J gene TRBJ2-7; 11 bases are shared with TRBD2. Germline V lookup: CDR1 SGHTA, CDR2 FQGNSA. The V gene end was trimmed by 5 bases and the J gene end by 4 bases; junction bases not matched to a gene: 7. The CDR3 covers 15 residues. The CDR3 sequence: CASSAWTSGQYEQYF. In nucleotides, the CDR3 is TGTGCCAGCAGCGCATGGACTAGCGGGCAGTACGAGCAGTACTTC. The full variable domain, its missing parts supplied by reference TRBV7-2 and TRBJ2-7, is GAGVSQSPSNKVTEKGKDVELRCDPISGHTALYWYRQSLGQGLEFLIYFQGNSAPDKSGLPSDRFSAERTGGSVSTLTIQRTQQEDSAVYLCASSAWTSGQYEQYFGPGTRLTVT.

This sequence joins TRBV11-2 and TRBJ2-1; D possibly corresponds to TRBD2 (6 bases). This CDR3 comprises 14 residues. The germline CDR1 and CDR2 sequences are SGHAT and FQNNGV. The V and J ends lost 7 bases and 2 bases respectively, with 12 bases between them. The CDR3 loop is CASNPGLAYNEQFF. CDR3 DNA: TGTGCCAGCAACCCGGGACTCGCCTACAATGAGCAGTTCTTC.

This sequence joins TRBV5-8 and TRBJ1-6; TRBD1 matches at 7 bases. Germline CDR1 SGHTS, CDR2 YDEGEE. V gave up 4 bases and J gave up 7 bases; unmatched junction bases: 5. The CDR3 has 14 amino acids. This CDR3 reads CASSHDRDNSPLHF. The CDR3 DNA reads TGTGCCAGCAGCCATGACAGGGACAATTCACCCCTCCACTTT.

The chain links TRBV4-1 to TRBJ1-6; the D is unclear. The CDR3 spans 17 residues. In germline, CDR1 is MGHRA, CDR2 YSYEKL. The V and J ends lost 1 base and 4 bases respectively, with 14 bases between them. CDR3 sequence: CASSQGRENRYNSPLHF. The CDR3 DNA is TGCGCCAGCAGCCAAGGAAGAGAGAATCGATATAATTCACCCCTCCACTTT.

DNA for the CDR3: TGTGCCATCAGTCCGGACAGAGATAACTATGGCTACACCTTC. Its translation is CAISPDRDNYGYTF. The chain couples TRBV10-3 to TRBJ1-2, with D perhaps TRBD1 (6 bases). Trimming stripped 5 bases from V and 1 base from J, with 11 bases between. The CDR3 contains 14 residues. Per the germline V gene, CDR1 is ENHRY and CDR2 is SYGVKD.

The chain employs TRBV7-9 and TRBJ1-1; D perhaps matches TRBD1 (6 bases). This CDR3 is 16 amino acids long. Germline lookup yields CDR1 SEHNR and CDR2 FQNEAQ (reference sequence). V was cut by 5 bases and J by 2 bases, with 18 bases left in between. The CDR3 sequence: CASSATGHPTNTEAFF. The DNA of the CDR3 is TGTGCCAGCAGCGCGACAGGACACCCCACAAACACTGAAGCTTTCTTT.

This clone is a singleton in its sample. The rearrangement uses TRBV11-3 and TRBJ2-1, with 9 bases matching TRBD2. The junction had 3 bases not matched to a gene; V was cut back by 2 bases and J by 4 bases. Germline CDR1 SGHNT, CDR2 YENEEA. The length of the CDR3 is 15 residues. The CDR3 is CASSLSAGGYNEQFF. As DNA, the CDR3 is TGTGCCAGCAGCTTATCGGCGGGGGGGTACAATGAGCAGTTCTTC.

J is TRBJ1-1 and V is TRBV11-2; 12 positions match TRBD1. Germline CDR1 SGHAT, CDR2 FQNNGV. The junction had 12 bases not matched to a gene; V was cut back by 6 bases and J by 1 base. The CDR3 runs to 18 residues. DNA of the CDR3: TGTGCCAGCAGAAAATCCGGGACAGGGGGCGGTGGGAACACTGAAGCTTTCTTT. Protein sequence: CASRKSGTGGGGNTEAFF.

The chain links TRBV7-3 to TRBJ1-2, with D perhaps TRBD1 (6 bases). Trimming shortened V by 0 bases and J by 7 bases, and 12 bases separated the two germline ends. The CDR3 contains 14 residues. CDR1 and CDR2 (germline): SGHTA, FQGTGA. CDR3 coding DNA: TGTGCCAGCAGCTTAACGGGGGCGCATAGTGGCTACACCTTC. Its protein product is CASSLTGAHSGYTF.

A few counts support this clone. V gene TRBV19 combines with J gene TRBJ1-2; 8 bases align to TRBD1. CDR3 length equals 15 residues. The V gene's germline CDR1 is LNHDA and CDR2 SQIVND (reference sequence). Trimming took 2 bases from V and 2 from J; bases not matched to a gene: 4. The CDR3 protein is CASSIRTGINYGYTF. The DNA for the CDR3 is TGTGCCAGTAGTATAAGGACAGGGATAAACTATGGCTACACCTTC.

This chain links TRBV5-1 with TRBJ2-1, with a weak D call TRBD1 (5 bases). The V gene's germline CDR1 is SGHRS and CDR2 YFSETQ. This CDR3 has 15 amino acids. The germline V and J ends were trimmed by 6 bases and 0 bases, with 13 bases remaining between them. The CDR3 region is CASNFREASYNEQFF. CDR3 DNA sequence: TGCGCCAGCAACTTCAGGGAAGCCTCCTACAATGAGCAGTTCTTC.

This chain uses TRBV7-9 with TRBJ1-2, with D unresolved. This CDR3 has 13 residues. Trimming left V 3 bases short and J 1 base short, with 6 bases between. Germline V gene sequence: CDR1 SEHNR, CDR2 FQNEAQ (reference sequence). In DNA, the CDR3 is TGTGCCAGCAGCTTCGGGGTTAACTATGGCTACACCTTC. Its translation is CASSFGVNYGYTF.

The genes are TRBV7-2 and TRBJ2-7, with TRBD1 matching over 9 bases. The V gene's germline CDR1 is SGHTA and CDR2 FQGNSA. The CDR3 is 18 amino acids. Losses at the gene ends were 3 bases for V and 2 bases for J; bases not matched to a gene: 14. The CDR3 nucleotides are TGTGCCAGCAGCTTGGGAGGACAGGGGATGAGGGGAACCTACGAGCAGTACTTC. Translating gives CASSLGGQGMRGTYEQYF.

This chain uses TRBV18 with TRBJ2-2; D might be TRBD2 (5 bases). Trimming shortened V by 2 bases and J by 7 bases, and 11 bases separated the two germline ends. This CDR3 has 14 amino acids. The germline V gene has CDR1 KGHSH and CDR2 LQKENI. The chain's CDR3 is CASSPVGGGGELFF. CDR3 in DNA: TGTGCCAGCTCACCAGTCGGAGGCGGCGGGGAGCTGTTTTTT.

The genes are TRBV5-8 and TRBJ2-4; D is undetermined. V lost 3 bases to trimming and J lost 11 bases, with 18 bases between them. Germline-derived CDR1 and CDR2 are SGHTS and YDEGEE. This CDR3 region has 14 residues. The CDR3 DNA is TGTGCCAGCAGCTCCGCCTACGCGACTTGGGTTCAGTACTTC. It translates to CASSSAYATWVQYF.

This sequence joins TRBV27 and TRBJ2-3; the D is unclear. Germline CDR1 and CDR2: MNHEY and SMNVEV (reference sequence). The CDR3 has 13 amino acids. V lost 3 bases and J lost 3, with 7 bases in between. The CDR3 here is CASSLTHTDTQYF. CDR3 in DNA: TGTGCCAGCAGTTTGACTCATACAGATACGCAGTATTTT.

The genes are TRBV5-6 and TRBJ1-2; weak D call: TRBD1 (5 bases). With 4 bases removed from V and 4 bases from J, the gap between germline ends came to 14 bases. Germline V CDR1 and CDR2: SGHDT, YYEEEE. The CDR3 sequence is 14 residues long. The DNA for the CDR3 is TGTGCCAGCAGCCAATTACAGGTACTCTATGGCTACACCTTC. Protein product: CASSQLQVLYGYTF.

This chain connects TRBV3-1 (or the pseudogene TRBV3-2) to TRBJ1-3; 7 bases map to TRBD1. Germline lookup yields CDR1 LGHDT and CDR2 YNNKEL (reference sequence). V gave up 0 bases and J gave up 4 bases; unmatched junction bases: 6. The CDR3 length is 16 residues. The CDR3 region has the DNA TGTGCCAGCAGCCAAGATCAGGGCAGGGGGGGAAACACCATATATTTT. Its translation: CASSQDQGRGGNTIYF.

The V gene is TRBV6-5, the J gene TRBJ2-1, with TRBD1 matching 10 bases. Germline CDR1 reads MNHEY; CDR2 reads SVGAGI. J was trimmed by 7 bases and V by 5 bases; bases with no gene match: 2. This CDR3 comprises 13 residues. The CDR3 bases are TGTGCCAGCAGTCGACAGGGGGCAAATGAGCAGTTCTTC. Its protein is CASSRQGANEQFF.

The V call is TRBV3-1 (or the pseudogene TRBV3-2), the J call TRBJ2-1; 8 bases align to TRBD1. The CDR3 spans 12 residues. Germline CDR1 LGHDT, CDR2 YNNKEL (reference sequence). V shed 4 bases and J 7 bases; nucleotides not matched to a gene: 0. The CDR3 spells CASSRTGNEQFF. DNA for the CDR3: TGTGCCAGCAGCCGGACAGGGAATGAGCAGTTCTTC.